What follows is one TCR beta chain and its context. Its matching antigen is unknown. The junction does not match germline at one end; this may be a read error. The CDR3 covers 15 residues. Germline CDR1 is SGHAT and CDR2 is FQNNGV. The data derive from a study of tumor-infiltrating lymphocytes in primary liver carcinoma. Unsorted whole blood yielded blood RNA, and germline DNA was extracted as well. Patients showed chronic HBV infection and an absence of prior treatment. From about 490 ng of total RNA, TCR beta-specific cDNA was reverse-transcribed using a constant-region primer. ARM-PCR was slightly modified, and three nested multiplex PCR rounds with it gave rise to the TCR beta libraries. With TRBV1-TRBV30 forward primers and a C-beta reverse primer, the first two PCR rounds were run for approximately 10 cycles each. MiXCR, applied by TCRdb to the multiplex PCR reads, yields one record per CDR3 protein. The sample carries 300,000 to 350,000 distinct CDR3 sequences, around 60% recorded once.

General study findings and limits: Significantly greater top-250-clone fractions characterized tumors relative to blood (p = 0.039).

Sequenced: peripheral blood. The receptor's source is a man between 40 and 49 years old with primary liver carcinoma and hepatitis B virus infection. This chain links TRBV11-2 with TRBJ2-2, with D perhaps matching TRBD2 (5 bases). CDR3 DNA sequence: TGTGTCAGCAGCTGGGTACAGACTAACATCGGGGAGCTGATTTTT. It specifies CVSSWVQTNIGELIF.